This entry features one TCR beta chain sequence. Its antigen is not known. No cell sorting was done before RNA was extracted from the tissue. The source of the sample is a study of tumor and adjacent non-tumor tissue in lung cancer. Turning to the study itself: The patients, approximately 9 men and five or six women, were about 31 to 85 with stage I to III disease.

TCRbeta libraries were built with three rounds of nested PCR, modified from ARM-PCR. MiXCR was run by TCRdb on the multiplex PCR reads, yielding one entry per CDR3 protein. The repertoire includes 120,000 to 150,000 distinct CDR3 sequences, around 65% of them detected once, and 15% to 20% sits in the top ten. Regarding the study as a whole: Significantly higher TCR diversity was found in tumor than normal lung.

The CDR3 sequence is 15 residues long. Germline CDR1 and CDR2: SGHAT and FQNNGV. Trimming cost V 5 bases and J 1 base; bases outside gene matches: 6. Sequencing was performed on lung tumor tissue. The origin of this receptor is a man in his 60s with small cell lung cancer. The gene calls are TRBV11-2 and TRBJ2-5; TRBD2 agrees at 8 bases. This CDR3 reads CASSGSLAVQETQYF. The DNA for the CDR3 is TGTGCCAGCAGCGGATCACTAGCGGTCCAAGAGACCCAGTACTTC.